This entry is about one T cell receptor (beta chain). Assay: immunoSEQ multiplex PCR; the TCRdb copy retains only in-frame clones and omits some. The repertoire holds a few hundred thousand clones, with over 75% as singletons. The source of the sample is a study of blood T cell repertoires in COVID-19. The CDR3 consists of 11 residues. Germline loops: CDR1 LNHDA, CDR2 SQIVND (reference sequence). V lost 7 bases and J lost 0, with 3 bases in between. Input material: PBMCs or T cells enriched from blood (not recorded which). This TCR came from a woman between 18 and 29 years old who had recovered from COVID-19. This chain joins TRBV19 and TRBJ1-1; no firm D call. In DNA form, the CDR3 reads TGTGCCAGTATAATGAACACTGAAGCTTTCTTT. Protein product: CASIMNTEAFF.